A selection of T cell receptor beta chains follows, all from one sample in a study of regulatory T cells in long-lasting Graves disease. In TCRdb, the multiplex PCR reads were re-called with MiXCR into one record per CDR3 protein. The table shows around 330,000 distinct CDR3 sequences, with more than 15% occurring only once. Sequences were derived from peripheral blood mononuclear cells (PBMCs), sampled at new diagnosis, from a patient treated with antithyroid drugs. The receptors derive from a female donor with Graves disease. The CDR3 runs from the conserved cysteine through the conserved F or W. A D gene is named only where the DNA matches it firmly. Size is stated for part of the rows, as once, few or many counts, or as a class when the clone is expanded.

v_call: TRBV19
j_call: TRBJ1-1
d_call: TRBD1
clone_size: many
cdr3_nt: TGTGCCAGTAACCCGCTGGGGACAGGGCCCATGAACACTGAAGCTTTCTTT
cdr3_aa: CASNPLGTGPMNTEAFF

v_call: TRBV9
j_call: TRBJ1-6
d_call: NA
clone_size: NA
cdr3_nt: TGTGCCAGCAGCCATGGGGCCCCCGCCGGACCCCTCCACTTT
cdr3_aa: CASSHGAPAGPLHF

v_call: TRBV11-2
j_call: TRBJ2-3
d_call: NA
clone_size: many
cdr3_nt: TGTGCCAGCAGCTTCCGACTAGGGGAGATCGCAGATACGCAGTATTTT
cdr3_aa: CASSFRLGEIADTQYF

v_call: TRBV28
j_call: TRBJ2-7
d_call: NA
clone_size: NA
cdr3_nt: TGTGCCAGCAGTTTAGGGGCAGTTCCCTACGAGCAGTACTTC
cdr3_aa: CASSLGAVPYEQYF

v_call: TRBV6-5
j_call: TRBJ2-7
d_call: NA
clone_size: many
cdr3_nt: TGTGCCAGCAGTTACATACGGGGGACCTCCTACGAGCAGTACTTC
cdr3_aa: CASSYIRGTSYEQYF

v_call: TRBV11-3
j_call: TRBJ2-1
d_call: TRBD2
clone_size: NA
cdr3_nt: TGTGCCAGCAGCTTAGTCTTGAGCGGGAGGTCCTACAATGAGCAGCTCTTC
cdr3_aa: CASSLVLSGRSYNEQLF

v_call: TRBV27
j_call: TRBJ2-4
d_call: NA
clone_size: many
cdr3_nt: TGTGCCAGCAGTTTCGCGGGTTTGAACATTCAGTACTTC
cdr3_aa: CASSFAGLNIQYF

v_call: TRBV27
j_call: TRBJ2-2
d_call: NA
clone_size: many
cdr3_nt: TGTGCCAGCAAAACGAACACCGGGGAGCTGTTTTTT
cdr3_aa: CASKTNTGELFF

v_call: TRBV12-5
j_call: TRBJ2-5
d_call: NA
clone_size: many
cdr3_nt: TGTGCTAGTGGTTCCCCCGGTGGGGGGTCAGAGACCCAGTACTTC
cdr3_aa: CASGSPGGGSETQYF

v_call: TRBV28
j_call: TRBJ2-7
d_call: NA
clone_size: many
cdr3_nt: TGTGCCAGCAGCCCAGAGAGGGAGAAGAACGAGCAGTACTTC
cdr3_aa: CASSPEREKNEQYF

v_call: TRBV9
j_call: TRBJ2-1
d_call: NA
clone_size: many
cdr3_nt: TGTGCCAGCAGCGTAGCTATGGCTAATGAGCAGTTCTTC
cdr3_aa: CASSVAMANEQFF

v_call: TRBV10-3
j_call: TRBJ2-1
d_call: NA
clone_size: many
cdr3_nt: TGTGCCATCAGTGAGTCGCTGTATTCGGGGAGAAATGAGCAGTTCTTC
cdr3_aa: CAISESLYSGRNEQFF

v_call: TRBV20-1
j_call: TRBJ2-2
d_call: NA
clone_size: many
cdr3_nt: TGCAGTGCTAGGTACCGGGACGGGGAGCTGTTTTTT
cdr3_aa: CSARYRDGELFF

v_call: TRBV14
j_call: TRBJ1-3
d_call: NA
clone_size: many
cdr3_nt: TGTGCCAGCAGCCAAGTGGAGGTCTCTGGAAACACCATATATTTT
cdr3_aa: CASSQVEVSGNTIYF

v_call: TRBV11-2
j_call: TRBJ2-2
d_call: NA
clone_size: many
cdr3_nt: TGTGCCAGCACCCAGGGAAACAGCGGGGAGCTGTTTTTT
cdr3_aa: CASTQGNSGELFF

v_call: TRBV6-1
j_call: TRBJ2-7
d_call: TRBD1
clone_size: many
cdr3_nt: TGTGCCAGCAAGCAGGGGGCCGCCTACGAGCAGTACTTC
cdr3_aa: CASKQGAAYEQYF

v_call: TRBV30
j_call: TRBJ2-3
d_call: TRBD2
clone_size: many
cdr3_nt: TGTGCCTGGAGTGTACTAGCGGGCACAGATACGCAGTATTTT
cdr3_aa: CAWSVLAGTDTQYF

v_call: TRBV19
j_call: TRBJ1-5
d_call: NA
clone_size: many
cdr3_nt: TGTGCCAGTAGAAGGGACTGGGAGGGGGTTCAGCCCCAGCATTTT
cdr3_aa: CASRRDWEGVQPQHF

v_call: TRBV11-2
j_call: TRBJ2-1
d_call: NA
clone_size: many
cdr3_nt: TGTGCCAGCAGCTTATTTGTCCAGGGGCCGGGGGGTGAGCAGTTCTTC
cdr3_aa: CASSLFVQGPGGEQFF

v_call: TRBV10-2
j_call: TRBJ2-1
d_call: TRBD2
clone_size: many
cdr3_nt: TGCGCCAGCAGTGAATCCCTAGCGGGAGCCCATGAGCAGTTCTTC
cdr3_aa: CASSESLAGAHEQFF

v_call: TRBV27
j_call: TRBJ2-7
d_call: TRBD2
clone_size: many
cdr3_nt: TGTGCCAGCAGTTGGGGGGCGGGACTAGCAAGGTACGAGCAGTACTTC
cdr3_aa: CASSWGAGLARYEQYF

v_call: TRBV18
j_call: TRBJ1-5
d_call: NA
clone_size: NA
cdr3_nt: TGTGCCAGCTCACCAGGGGAAAGCAATCAGCCCCAGCATTTT
cdr3_aa: CASSPGESNQPQHF

v_call: TRBV5-1
j_call: TRBJ1-2
d_call: TRBD1
clone_size: NA
cdr3_nt: TGCGCCAGCAGCTTGCAGGGGGCGCTGAATGGCTACACCTTC
cdr3_aa: CASSLQGALNGYTF

v_call: TRBV5-1
j_call: TRBJ2-7
d_call: TRBD2
clone_size: many
cdr3_nt: TGCGCCAGCAGCGCCCTCGGCCTAGCGGGGCCCTACGAGCAGTACTTC
cdr3_aa: CASSALGLAGPYEQYF

v_call: TRBV7-9
j_call: TRBJ2-3
d_call: NA
clone_size: many
cdr3_nt: TGTGCCAGCCCCCCCGGACCAAACACAGATACGCAGTATTTT
cdr3_aa: CASPPGPNTDTQYF

v_call: TRBV3-1
j_call: TRBJ2-7
d_call: TRBD1
clone_size: NA
cdr3_nt: TGTGCCAGTAGTTCCCCGGGACAGGGCTTCGAGCATTACTTC
cdr3_aa: CASSSPGQGFEHYF

v_call: TRBV5-1
j_call: TRBJ2-3
d_call: TRBD2
clone_size: few
cdr3_nt: TGCGCCAGCAGCTTGGCGGGAGGGGCCCCCGCAGATACGCAGTATTTT
cdr3_aa: CASSLAGGAPADTQYF

v_call: TRBV5-6
j_call: TRBJ1-4
d_call: NA
clone_size: many
cdr3_nt: TGTGCCAGCAGCCTAGCCTTGGGTCCCAAACATGAAAAACTGTTTTTT
cdr3_aa: CASSLALGPKHEKLFF

v_call: TRBV12-3/TRBV12-4
j_call: TRBJ2-1
d_call: TRBD2
clone_size: many
cdr3_nt: TGTGCCAGCAGCCTAGAGGCGGGAGTCTTACTCAATGAGCAGTTCTTC
cdr3_aa: CASSLEAGVLLNEQFF

v_call: TRBV10-2
j_call: TRBJ1-4
d_call: NA
clone_size: many
cdr3_nt: TGCGCCAGCAGTTTCGGGGGGTTTGGTGAAAAACTGTTTTTT
cdr3_aa: CASSFGGFGEKLFF

v_call: TRBV15
j_call: TRBJ2-3
d_call: TRBD2
clone_size: many
cdr3_nt: TGTGCCACCAGCAGACGACTAGCGGGAGGGCCGGCGGATACGCAGTATTTT
cdr3_aa: CATSRRLAGGPADTQYF

v_call: TRBV11-3
j_call: TRBJ2-1
d_call: NA
clone_size: NA
cdr3_nt: TGTGCCAGCAGCCCCAGGGACATCGAGCAGTTCTTC
cdr3_aa: CASSPRDIEQFF

v_call: TRBV5-5
j_call: TRBJ1-3
d_call: NA
clone_size: many
cdr3_nt: TGTGCCAGCAGCTTGTTTGATCGGAGCACTTCTGGAAACACCATATATTTT
cdr3_aa: CASSLFDRSTSGNTIYF

v_call: TRBV29-1
j_call: TRBJ2-5
d_call: NA
clone_size: many
cdr3_nt: TGCAGCGTTGTGGAGACCCGCGGCCAAGAGACCCAGTACTTC
cdr3_aa: CSVVETRGQETQYF

v_call: TRBV6-1
j_call: TRBJ2-1
d_call: NA
clone_size: many
cdr3_nt: TGTGCCAGCACTGGGGGCGGGTGGTACGTCTATGAGCAGTTCTTC
cdr3_aa: CASTGGGWYVYEQFF

v_call: TRBV5-1
j_call: TRBJ1-4
d_call: NA
clone_size: NA
cdr3_nt: TGCGCCAGCAGCCCCCGCCTTGTAGGTGAAAAACTGTTTTTT
cdr3_aa: CASSPRLVGEKLFF

v_call: TRBV30
j_call: TRBJ2-1
d_call: TRBD2
clone_size: few
cdr3_nt: TGTGCCTGGAGTGTATTGCTAGCGGGAGTTGGCTACAATGAGCAGTTCTTC
cdr3_aa: CAWSVLLAGVGYNEQFF

v_call: TRBV19
j_call: TRBJ2-1
d_call: TRBD2
clone_size: many
cdr3_nt: TGTGCCAGTAGTAGAGGGACTAGCGCCGCCAGAATAAAAGAGAGGTCCTACAATGAGCAGTTCTTC
cdr3_aa: CASSRGTSAARIKERSYNEQFF

v_call: TRBV6-1
j_call: TRBJ2-5
d_call: TRBD1
clone_size: NA
cdr3_nt: TGTGCCAGCAGGTCACAGGGGGCGGTGACCCAGTACTTC
cdr3_aa: CASRSQGAVTQYF

v_call: TRBV6-1
j_call: TRBJ2-1
d_call: NA
clone_size: many
cdr3_nt: TGTGCCAGCAGTCCCGACGGGAGAAAGACTCTGATCTCCTACAATGAGCAGTTCTTC
cdr3_aa: CASSPDGRKTLISYNEQFF

v_call: TRBV7-9
j_call: TRBJ2-7
d_call: NA
clone_size: many
cdr3_nt: TGTGCCAGCAGCTTAGAGTTCAGGCCGGTCTACGAGCAGTACTTC
cdr3_aa: CASSLEFRPVYEQYF

v_call: TRBV7-8
j_call: TRBJ2-7
d_call: TRBD2
clone_size: few
cdr3_nt: TGTGCCAGCAGCTTACCACTAAAGGACGGTTACCAGACTAGCAGCTCCGAGCAGTACTTC
cdr3_aa: CASSLPLKDGYQTSSSEQYF

v_call: TRBV5-1
j_call: TRBJ1-3
d_call: NA
clone_size: NA
cdr3_nt: TGCGCCAGCAGCTTGGCAGGGCACTTCTCTGGAAACACCATATATTTT
cdr3_aa: CASSLAGHFSGNTIYF

v_call: TRBV28
j_call: TRBJ1-6
d_call: NA
clone_size: many
cdr3_nt: TGTGCCAGCAGTTTACCCCCTATCGATAATTCACCCCTCCACTTT
cdr3_aa: CASSLPPIDNSPLHF

v_call: TRBV28
j_call: TRBJ2-1
d_call: NA
clone_size: many
cdr3_nt: TGTGCCAGCAGTTTAGGGGGAAGACGGAACAATGAGCAGTTCTTC
cdr3_aa: CASSLGGRRNNEQFF

v_call: TRBV7-9
j_call: TRBJ2-7
d_call: TRBD2
clone_size: NA
cdr3_nt: TGTGCCAGCAGTGGGACTAGCGGGTTGAAAGGCGAGCAGTACTTC
cdr3_aa: CASSGTSGLKGEQYF

v_call: TRBV3-1
j_call: TRBJ1-4
d_call: TRBD1
clone_size: many
cdr3_nt: TGTGCCAGCAGCCAACCCCCGGACAGGGGAGATGAAAAACTGTTTTTT
cdr3_aa: CASSQPPDRGDEKLFF

v_call: TRBV11-2
j_call: TRBJ1-1
d_call: NA
clone_size: many
cdr3_nt: TGTGCCAGCAGCTTAGTACCATTCGCCCGCACTGAAGCTTTCTTT
cdr3_aa: CASSLVPFARTEAFF

v_call: TRBV20-1
j_call: TRBJ2-2
d_call: NA
clone_size: few
cdr3_nt: TGCAGTGCTACCAGGGATACCTCGAACACCGGGGAGCTGTTTTTT
cdr3_aa: CSATRDTSNTGELFF

v_call: TRBV28
j_call: TRBJ1-6
d_call: NA
clone_size: many
cdr3_nt: TGTGCCAGCAGGTATGGGAGGAGCTATAATTCACCCCTCCACTTT
cdr3_aa: CASRYGRSYNSPLHF

v_call: TRBV7-3
j_call: TRBJ2-2
d_call: TRBD2
clone_size: NA
cdr3_nt: TGTGCCAGCAGCATCTCCGGGACTAGCGGGAGTGAAACCGGGGAGCTGTTTTTT
cdr3_aa: CASSISGTSGSETGELFF

v_call: TRBV9
j_call: TRBJ2-5
d_call: NA
clone_size: many
cdr3_nt: TGTGCCAGCAGCGTAGGACAGTTAGCCCAAGAGACCCAGTACTTC
cdr3_aa: CASSVGQLAQETQYF

v_call: TRBV28
j_call: TRBJ2-7
d_call: NA
clone_size: few
cdr3_nt: TGTGCCAGCAGTTTAATGGGGGCGTCGGAGGAGCAGTACTTC
cdr3_aa: CASSLMGASEEQYF

v_call: TRBV30
j_call: TRBJ2-4
d_call: TRBD1
clone_size: many
cdr3_nt: TGTGCCTGGACTACGGGACAGAAAAACATTCAGTACTTC
cdr3_aa: CAWTTGQKNIQYF

v_call: TRBV11-2
j_call: TRBJ2-1
d_call: TRBD2
clone_size: many
cdr3_nt: TGTGCCAGCAGCTTTAACTTCCCAGCGGGAGAGGGGAATGAGCAGTTCTTC
cdr3_aa: CASSFNFPAGEGNEQFF

v_call: TRBV2
j_call: TRBJ2-1
d_call: TRBD2
clone_size: many
cdr3_nt: TGTGCCGGCCGAGCGGGAGGTAACAATGAGCAGTTCTTC
cdr3_aa: CAGRAGGNNEQFF

v_call: TRBV6-1
j_call: TRBJ2-7
d_call: TRBD2
clone_size: NA
cdr3_nt: TGCGCCAGCAGTGTGGGACTAGCAGGCTCCGAGCAGTACTTC
cdr3_aa: CASSVGLAGSEQYF

v_call: TRBV28
j_call: TRBJ2-7
d_call: TRBD1
clone_size: many
cdr3_nt: TGTGCCAGCAGGCCCGGGACAGAGTACGAGCAGTACTTC
cdr3_aa: CASRPGTEYEQYF

v_call: TRBV6-5
j_call: TRBJ2-1
d_call: NA
clone_size: many
cdr3_nt: TGTGCCAGCAGTTACATGAACTCCTACAATGAGCAGTTCTTC
cdr3_aa: CASSYMNSYNEQFF

v_call: TRBV12-3/TRBV12-4
j_call: TRBJ2-1
d_call: TRBD1
clone_size: many
cdr3_nt: TGTGCCAGCAGTTCCGGACAGGGGGCGGTTAATGAGCAGTTCTTC
cdr3_aa: CASSSGQGAVNEQFF